This TCR beta chain was identified in a study of shared clonotypes between healthy human individuals. Deletions cut 5 bases from V and 14 bases from J, with 14 bases between. This CDR3 is built from 11 residues. Germline CDR1 SGHTS, CDR2 YDEGEE. Libraries were prepared by immunoSEQ multiplex PCR; TCRdb keeps only in-frame clonotypes and omits some of them. Of 2 million to 2.5 million clones detected, under 97% appear once; the ten largest clones hold 0.1% to 0.15%. Sequencing input: naive CD4+ T cells sorted from blood. Subset indicated: CD45RA+ positively selected. The chain uses TRBV5-8 and TRBJ2-1; unclear D gene. The clonotype comes from a man in his late teens or twenties in good health. CDR3 sequence: CASSPDGGKFF. DNA of the CDR3: TGTGCCAGCAGTCCTGATGGTGGAAAGTTCTTC.